The 20 T cell receptor beta chains reported below all come from one sample, sequenced in a study of identical twins. In TCRdb, the 5' RACE reads were re-called with MiXCR into one record per CDR3 protein. This sample has about 530,000 distinct CDR3 sequences, with roughly 15% found just once. This sample also belongs to another study, concerning yellow fever vaccine responses in identical twins.

Input material: CD4+ T cells sorted from blood. Receptor source: a woman under 30 in good health.

The CDR3 here is CASRPDSTYEQYV. The CDR3 DNA reads as TGTGCCAGCAGACCGGACAGCACCTACGAGCAGTACGTC. The V call is TRBV7-9, the J call TRBJ2-7; possibly TRBD1 for D (6 bases). Trimming cost V 6 bases and J 2 bases, with 11 bases left between them. There are 13 residues in the CDR3. Germline CDR1 reads SEHNR; CDR2 reads FQNEAQ (reference sequence).

The V and J genes are TRBV20-1 and TRBJ2-3, with TRBD2 matching over 9 bases. Trimming cost V 3 bases and J 0 bases; bases outside gene matches: 7. Germline V gives CDR1 DFQATT, CDR2 SNEGSKA (reference sequence). This CDR3 has 16 residues. The CDR3: CSARKPSGGSTDTQYF. The CDR3 coding sequence is TGCAGTGCTAGGAAACCAAGCGGGGGGAGCACAGATACGCAGTATTTT.

The V and J genes are TRBV6-1 and TRBJ1-1; D gene ambiguous. The V end was cut by 6 bases, the J end by 0 bases, with 5 bases between. Looked up from germline, CDR1 is MNHNS and CDR2 is SASEGT. The CDR3 contains 12 residues. In nucleotides, the CDR3 is TGTGCCAGCAGATCCATGAACACTGAAGCTTTCTTT. Residues: CASRSMNTEAFF.

This clonotype was detected a few times. A junction boundary mismatches the germline segment, possibly from a read error. The chain joins TRBV24-1 to TRBJ2-7; possible D gene TRBD1, 5 bases. The CDR3 totals 15 residues. From germline, CDR1 is KGHDR and CDR2 SFDVKD. DNA for the CDR3: TGTGCCACCAGTGATTCCGGACCCGACAGCTACGGGCAGTACTTC. Translation gives CATSDSGPDSYGQYF.

This chain links TRBV7-8 with TRBJ2-3; weak D call: TRBD2 (6 bases). Germline assignment: CDR1 SGHVS and CDR2 FQNEAQ. Trimming took off 6 bases at V and 1 base at J, with 8 bases between the two ends. The CDR3 totals 13 residues. The CDR3 bases are TGTGCCAGCAGGGTAGCGGGCACAGATACGCAGTATTTT. It specifies CASRVAGTDTQYF.

The chain is built from TRBV27 and TRBJ2-2, with 11 bases lining up with TRBD1. Germline CDR1 reads MNHEY; CDR2 reads SMNVEV (reference sequence). CDR3 size: 17 residues. V lost 2 bases, J lost 5 bases, and 7 bases stayed unmatched. This CDR3 reads CASSLAGQGAWTGELFF. Here the CDR3 DNA reads TGTGCCAGCAGTTTAGCAGGACAGGGGGCTTGGACCGGGGAGCTGTTTTTT.

The rearrangement links TRBV6-2 or TRBV6-3 to TRBJ2-7; D unresolved. Per germline, CDR1 MNHEY and CDR2 SVGEGT. The CDR3 is 14 amino acids. The V end lost 0 bases, the J end lost 3 bases, and 9 bases lay between the germline ends. The CDR3 coding sequence is TGTGCCAGCAGTTACTCTACCCCCGGCTACGAGCAGTACGTC. As protein: CASSYSTPGYEQYV.

Notes on this clonotype: One junction end disagrees with the germline gene, perhaps due to a read error. This chain links TRBV5-1 with TRBJ2-1, with 8 bases fitting TRBD2. This CDR3 contains 15 residues. The germline V gene encodes CDR1 SGHRS and CDR2 YFSETQ. The chain's CDR3 is CANSLTSGSHNEQFF. CDR3 DNA: TGCGCCAACAGCTTGACCAGCGGGAGCCACAATGAGCAGTTCTTC.

This clonotype was observed at least ten times. The chain carries TRBV28 and TRBJ1-5, with 8 bases identical to TRBD1. The germline gives CDR1 MDHEN, CDR2 SYDVKM. The ends lost 5 bases at V and 3 bases at J; junction bases unmatched: 6. The CDR3 has 15 residues. CDR3 in amino acids: CASSPRDRHNQPQHF. The CDR3 DNA reads as TGTGCCAGCAGTCCCCGGGACAGGCACAATCAGCCCCAGCATTTT.

The V call is TRBV28, the J call TRBJ1-1; D is undetermined. CDR1 and CDR2 (germline): MDHEN, SYDVKM. CDR3 size: 12 residues. V was cut by 6 bases and J by 10 bases, with 15 bases left in between. CDR3 in DNA: TGTGCCAGCAGCGCCATTTCCCGAGCAGCTTTCTTT. It codes for CASSAISRAAFF.

The chain has TRBV25-1 and TRBJ2-2; D is unclear. V was pared by 1 base and J by 3 bases, with 12 bases between. Per germline, CDR1 MGHDK and CDR2 SYGVNS. This CDR3 has 16 amino acids. This chain's CDR3 is CASSESWPSDTGELFF. CDR3 DNA sequence: TGTGCCAGCAGTGAATCGTGGCCGAGCGACACCGGGGAGCTGTTTTTT.

This sequence joins TRBV6-2 or TRBV6-3 and TRBJ2-1; D is unclear. The germline V gene encodes CDR1 MNHEY and CDR2 SVGEGT. The V and J ends lost 0 bases and 8 bases respectively, with 20 bases between them. This CDR3 has 17 residues. CDR3 protein: CASSYSPGSPVRYEQFF. In nucleotides, the CDR3 is TGTGCCAGCAGTTACTCCCCCGGGTCTCCGGTGCGTTATGAGCAGTTCTTC.

This clonotype came up once. A clone one base away is much larger, so this may be a read error. V and J are TRBV12-3 or TRBV12-4 and TRBJ2-1; D ambiguous. This CDR3 has 15 residues. CDR3 amino acids: CAGSSDGGSYNEQFF. The CDR3, as DNA: TGTGCCGGCAGTTCCGACGGTGGATCCTACAATGAGCAGTTCTTC.

This clonotype was seen only a few times. The gene calls are TRBV5-1 and TRBJ2-6, with D perhaps assigned TRBD1 or TRBD2 (5 bases each). This CDR3 has 18 residues. V gave up 5 bases and J gave up 4 bases, with 22 bases separating them. Germline V lookup: CDR1 SGHRS, CDR2 YFSETQ. The CDR3 DNA follows: TGCGCCAGCAGTCCGCCTTCCATATGGGGACGCGGGGCCAACGTCCTGACTTTC. This encodes CASSPPSIWGRGANVLTF.

The rearrangement uses TRBV20-1 and TRBJ2-3; 9 bases fit TRBD2. Germline V gives CDR1 DFQATT, CDR2 SNEGSKA (reference sequence). Trimming took 3 bases from V and 1 from J; bases not matched to a gene: 8. This CDR3 spans 16 amino acids. The CDR3 loop reads CSAREGAGGGTDTQYF. The CDR3 region has the DNA TGCAGTGCTAGGGAGGGAGCGGGAGGTGGCACAGATACGCAGTATTTT.

This clonotype has just a few counts. V usage is TRBV29-1 and J usage is TRBJ2-1, with 9 bases lining up with TRBD2. CDR3 length: 12 amino acids. Germline CDR1 SQVTM, CDR2 ANQGSEA. V lost 5 bases to trimming and J lost 13 bases; unmatched junction nucleotides: 9. The CDR3 sequence: CSVFGGGRAQFF. The CDR3 DNA reads TGCAGCGTTTTTGGAGGCGGGAGGGCCCAGTTCTTC.

This clonotype was found a few times. CDR3 sequence (DNA): TGTGCCAGCAGTTTCGGGGCCTCACAAGAGACCCAGTACTTC. As protein: CASSFGASQETQYF. The chain recombines TRBV27 with TRBJ2-5; perhaps D is TRBD1 or TRBD2 (5 bases each). Germline-derived CDR1 and CDR2 are MNHEY and SMNVEV (reference sequence). This CDR3 has 14 amino acids. The ends were cut back, 3 bases at V and 2 bases at J, with 10 bases in the middle.

This clonotype was observed a few times. This sequence joins TRBV10-3 and TRBJ2-7; 14 bases are shared with TRBD2. CDR3 length: 17 amino acids. Germline assignment: CDR1 ENHRY and CDR2 SYGVKD. The trim removed 3 bases at V and 3 bases at J, leaving 7 bases unmatched. Here the CDR3 reads CAISDPTSGRVVYEQYF. DNA of the CDR3: TGTGCCATCAGTGACCCGACTAGCGGGAGGGTTGTCTACGAGCAGTACTTC.

This clonotype turned up a few times. The gene calls are TRBV12-3 or TRBV12-4 and TRBJ2-1; TRBD2 aligns across 15 bases. V lost 5 bases to trimming and J lost 8 bases; unmatched junction nucleotides: 7. CDR3 length equals 16 residues. DNA of the CDR3: TGTGCCAGCAGTCCTGCCGGGACTAGCGGGAGGCATGAGCAGTTCTTC. It is translated as CASSPAGTSGRHEQFF.

V is TRBV27 and J is TRBJ2-2; D tentatively reads TRBD1 or TRBD2 (7 bases each). CDR3 size: 16 residues. V was cut by 6 bases and J by 2 bases, with 16 bases left in between. CDR1 MNHEY and CDR2 SMNVEV come from the germline V gene (reference sequence). The CDR3 here is CASSPQGGINTGELFF. CDR3 coding DNA: TGTGCCAGCAGCCCCCAGGGGGGGATCAACACCGGGGAGCTGTTTTTT.